The next 12 T cell receptor beta chains were all read from a single sample in a study of blood T cell repertoires in COVID-19. Data came from immunoSEQ multiplex PCR; TCRdb stores just in-frame clones and leaves some out. This table holds about 360,000 clones, more than 85% found once. The sequenced sample consisted of peripheral blood. Every receptor here comes from a human donor in a cohort sampled during active COVID-19.

The chain is built from TRBV7-6 and TRBJ2-7, with a possible D match to TRBD2 (5 bases). Trimming took off 1 base at V and 4 bases at J, with 23 bases between the two ends. CDR1 SGHVS and CDR2 FNYEAQ come from the germline V gene. This CDR3 contains 18 residues. The CDR3 region has the DNA TGTGCCAGCAGCTTAGAGGGCCGAACCCGGGGAGAATCTTACGAGCAGTACTTC. Amino acids: CASSLEGRTRGESYEQYF. The full variable domain, completed using reference TRBV7-6 and TRBJ2-7, is GAGVSQSPRYKVTKRGQDVALRCDPISGHVSLYWYRQALGQGPEFLTYFNYEAQQDKSGLPNDRFSAERPEGSISTLTIQRTEQRDSAMYRCASSLEGRTRGESYEQYFGPGTRLTVT.

The count of this clone is one. The chain links TRBV10-3 to TRBJ2-3, with 7 bases fitting TRBD2. After removal of 0 bases from V and 5 bases from J, the junction contained 5 bases not matched to a gene. The CDR3 is 15 amino acids. In germline, CDR1 is ENHRY, CDR2 SYGVKD. The CDR3 bases are TGTGCCATCAGTGAGTCGCGGTCTAGCGGAGATACGCAGTATTTT. Its translation is CAISESRSSGDTQYF.

The rearrangement uses TRBV5-6 and TRBJ2-1, with a possible D match to TRBD2 (6 bases). The CDR3 has 14 residues. Trimming took off 3 bases at V and 6 bases at J, with 13 bases between the two ends. From germline, CDR1 is SGHDT and CDR2 YYEEEE. The CDR3 spells CASSSLTRFNEQFF. DNA of the CDR3: TGTGCCAGCAGCTCGTTGACTAGGTTCAATGAGCAGTTCTTC.

The chain joins TRBV7-9 to TRBJ1-2; tentative D call: TRBD1 (5 bases). There are 16 residues in the CDR3. V lost 3 bases and J 6 bases, leaving 20 bases between the germline ends. Germline CDR1 is SEHNR and CDR2 is FQNEAQ (reference sequence). CDR3 region: CASSLRGGQEKDGYTF. In nucleotides, the CDR3 is TGTGCCAGCAGCTTGAGGGGAGGGCAGGAGAAGGATGGCTACACCTTC.

This chain links TRBV2 with TRBJ1-1; 7 bases match TRBD1. The CDR3 runs 14 residues. The junction had 6 bases not matched to a gene; V was cut back by 7 bases and J by 1 base. The germline V gene has CDR1 SNHLY and CDR2 FYNNEI. CDR3 amino acids: CASIQGLGNTEAFF. DNA for the CDR3: TGTGCCAGCATACAGGGGCTCGGGAACACTGAAGCTTTCTTT.

The chain joins TRBV30 to TRBJ2-7; D might be TRBD2 (6 bases). The CDR3 sequence is 16 residues long. The ends were cut back, 2 bases at V and 2 bases at J, with 19 bases in the middle. Germline V gives CDR1 GTSNPN, CDR2 SVGIG (reference sequence). This CDR3 reads CAWSRVWASVAYEQYF. Written as DNA, the CDR3 is TGTGCCTGGAGTAGGGTCTGGGCTAGCGTCGCCTACGAGCAGTACTTC. Looking up the rest from reference TRBV30 and TRBJ2-7 gives the full variable domain: SQTIHQWPATLVQPVGSPLSLECTVEGTSNPNLYWYRQAAGRGLQLLFYSVGIGQISSEVPQNLSASRPQDRQFILSSKKLLLSDSGFYLCAWSRVWASVAYEQYFGPGTRLTVT.

The chain carries TRBV10-3 and TRBJ2-3; TRBD2 is a possible D gene (7 bases). Germline CDR1 reads ENHRY; CDR2 reads SYGVKD. The CDR3 runs to 13 residues. V lost 9 bases, J lost 3 bases, and 13 bases lay in between. CDR3 residues: CAMRGGRTDTQYF. The CDR3 DNA sequence: TGTGCCATGAGGGGGGGAAGGACAGATACGCAGTATTTT.

The chain employs TRBV18 and TRBJ1-6; TRBD1 aligns across 8 bases. V trimming: 0 bases; J trimming: 7 bases; junction bases outside the gene matches: 5. This CDR3 is built from 16 residues. From germline, CDR1 is KGHSH and CDR2 LQKENI. In nucleotides, the CDR3 is TGTGCCAGCTCACCACCGGGGACAGGAACCAATTCACCCCTCCACTTT. This sequence encodes CASSPPGTGTNSPLHF. The full variable domain, in which reference TRBV18 and TRBJ1-6 provide the parts outside the CDR3, is NAGVMQNPRHLVRRRGQEARLRCSPMKGHSHVYWYRQLPEEGLKFMVYLQKENIIDESGMPKERFSAEFPKEGPSILRIQQVVRGDSAAYFCASSPPGTGTNSPLHFGNGTRLTVT.

The CDR3 DNA reads as TGTGCCAGCAGCTTAACGCGGGAGAGGATGAGGACCGGGGAGCTGTTTTTT. It codes for CASSLTRERMRTGELFF. The chain has TRBV7-3 and TRBJ2-2; 7 bases map to TRBD2. CDR1 and CDR2 (germline): SGHTA, FQGTGA. This CDR3 has 17 amino acids. The trim removed 0 bases at V and 5 bases at J, leaving 9 bases unmatched. Drawing the rest from reference TRBV7-3 and TRBJ2-2, the complete variable domain is GAGVSQTPSNKVTEKGKYVELRCDPISGHTALYWYRQSLGQGPEFLIYFQGTGAADDSGLPNDRFFAVRPEGSVSTLKIQRTERGDSAVYLCASSLTRERMRTGELFFGEGSRLTVL.

The table lists this clone with a count of one. The genes are TRBV29-1 and TRBJ2-2, with TRBD1 matching over 8 bases. Germline CDR1 reads SQVTM; CDR2 reads ANQGSEA. This CDR3 has 14 amino acids. After removal of 4 bases from V and 5 bases from J, the junction contained 6 bases not matched to a gene. The CDR3 is CSVAQGVDTGELFF. The DNA for the CDR3 is TGCAGCGTTGCACAGGGGGTTGATACCGGGGAGCTGTTTTTT.

The rearrangement links TRBV12-3 or TRBV12-4 to TRBJ2-2, with 7 nucleotides matching TRBD1. The CDR3 runs 13 residues. V lost 3 bases, J lost 5 bases, and 0 bases stayed unmatched. The CDR3: CASSLTGTGELFF. As DNA, the CDR3 is TGTGCCAGCAGTTTGACAGGGACCGGGGAGCTGTTTTTT.

The V gene is TRBV3-1 (or the pseudogene TRBV3-2), the J gene TRBJ2-6; D ambiguous. Germline lookup yields CDR1 LGHDT and CDR2 YNNKEL (reference sequence). Trimming took 1 base from V and 2 from J, leaving 12 bases between them. The CDR3 runs 17 residues. This CDR3 reads CASSQGLPIPGANVLTF. CDR3 sequence (DNA): TGTGCCAGCAGCCAAGGACTCCCTATACCTGGGGCCAACGTCCTGACTTTC.